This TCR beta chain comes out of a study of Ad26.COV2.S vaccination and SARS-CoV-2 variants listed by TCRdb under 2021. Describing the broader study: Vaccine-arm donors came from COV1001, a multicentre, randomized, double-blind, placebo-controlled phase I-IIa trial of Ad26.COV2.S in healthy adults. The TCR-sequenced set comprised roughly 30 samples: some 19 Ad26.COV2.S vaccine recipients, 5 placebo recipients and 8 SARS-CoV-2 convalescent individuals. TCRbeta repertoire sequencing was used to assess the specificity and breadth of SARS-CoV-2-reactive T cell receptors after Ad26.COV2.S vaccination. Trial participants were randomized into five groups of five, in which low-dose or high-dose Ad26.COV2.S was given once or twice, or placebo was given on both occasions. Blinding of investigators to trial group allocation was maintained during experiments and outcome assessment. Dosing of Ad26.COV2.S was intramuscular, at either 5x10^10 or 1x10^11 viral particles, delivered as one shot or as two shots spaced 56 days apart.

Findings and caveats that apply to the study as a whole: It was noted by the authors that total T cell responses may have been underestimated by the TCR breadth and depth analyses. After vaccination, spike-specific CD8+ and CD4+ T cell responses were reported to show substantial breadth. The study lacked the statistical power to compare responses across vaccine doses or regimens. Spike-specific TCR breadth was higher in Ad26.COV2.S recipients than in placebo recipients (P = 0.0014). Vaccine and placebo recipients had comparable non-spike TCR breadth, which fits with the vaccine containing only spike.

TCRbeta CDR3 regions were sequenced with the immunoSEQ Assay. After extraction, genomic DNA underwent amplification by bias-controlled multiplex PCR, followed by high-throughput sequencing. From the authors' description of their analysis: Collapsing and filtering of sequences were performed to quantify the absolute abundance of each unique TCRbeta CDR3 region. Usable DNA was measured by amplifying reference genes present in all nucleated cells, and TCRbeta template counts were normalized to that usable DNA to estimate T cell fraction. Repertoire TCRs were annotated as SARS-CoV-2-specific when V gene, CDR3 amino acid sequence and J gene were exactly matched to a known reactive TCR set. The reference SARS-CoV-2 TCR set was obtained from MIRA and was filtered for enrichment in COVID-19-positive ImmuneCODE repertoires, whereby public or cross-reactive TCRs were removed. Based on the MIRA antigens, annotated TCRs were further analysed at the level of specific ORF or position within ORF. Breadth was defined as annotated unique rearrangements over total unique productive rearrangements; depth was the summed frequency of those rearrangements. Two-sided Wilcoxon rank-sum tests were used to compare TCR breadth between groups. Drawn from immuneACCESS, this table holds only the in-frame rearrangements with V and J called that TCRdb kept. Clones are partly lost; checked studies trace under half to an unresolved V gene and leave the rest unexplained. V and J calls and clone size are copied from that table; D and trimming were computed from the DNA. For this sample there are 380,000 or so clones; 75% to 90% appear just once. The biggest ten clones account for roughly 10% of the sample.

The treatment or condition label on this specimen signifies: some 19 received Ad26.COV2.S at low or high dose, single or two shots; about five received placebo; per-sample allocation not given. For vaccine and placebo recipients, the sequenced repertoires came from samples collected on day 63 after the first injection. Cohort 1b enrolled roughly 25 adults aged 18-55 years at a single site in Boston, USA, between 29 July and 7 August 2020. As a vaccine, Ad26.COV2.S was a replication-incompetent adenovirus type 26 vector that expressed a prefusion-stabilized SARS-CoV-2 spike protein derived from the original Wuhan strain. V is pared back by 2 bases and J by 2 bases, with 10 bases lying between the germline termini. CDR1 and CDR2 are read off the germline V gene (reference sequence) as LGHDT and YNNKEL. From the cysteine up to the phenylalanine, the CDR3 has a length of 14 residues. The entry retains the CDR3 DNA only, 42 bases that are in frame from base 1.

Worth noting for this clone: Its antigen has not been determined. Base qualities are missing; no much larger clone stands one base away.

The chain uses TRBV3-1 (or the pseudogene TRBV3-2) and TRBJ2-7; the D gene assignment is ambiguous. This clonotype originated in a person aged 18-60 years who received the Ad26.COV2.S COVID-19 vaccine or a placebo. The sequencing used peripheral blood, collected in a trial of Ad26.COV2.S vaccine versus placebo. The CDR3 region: CASSQTLTPYEQYF. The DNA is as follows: TGTGCCAGCAGCCAAACGTTGACGCCCTACGAGCAGTACTTC.